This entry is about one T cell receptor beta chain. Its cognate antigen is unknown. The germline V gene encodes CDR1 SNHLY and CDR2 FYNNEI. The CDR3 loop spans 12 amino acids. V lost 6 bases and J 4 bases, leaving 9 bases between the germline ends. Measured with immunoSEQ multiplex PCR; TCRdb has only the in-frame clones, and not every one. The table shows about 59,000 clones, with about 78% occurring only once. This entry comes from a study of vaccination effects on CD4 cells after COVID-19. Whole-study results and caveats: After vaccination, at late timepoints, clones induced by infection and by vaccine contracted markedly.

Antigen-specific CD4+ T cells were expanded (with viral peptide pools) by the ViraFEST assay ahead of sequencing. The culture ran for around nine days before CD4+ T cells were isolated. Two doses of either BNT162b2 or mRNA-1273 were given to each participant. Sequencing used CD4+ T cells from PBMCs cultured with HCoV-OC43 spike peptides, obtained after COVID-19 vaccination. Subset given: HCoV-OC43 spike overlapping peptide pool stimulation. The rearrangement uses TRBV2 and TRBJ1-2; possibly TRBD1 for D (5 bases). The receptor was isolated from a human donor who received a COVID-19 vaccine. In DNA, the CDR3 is TGTGCCAGCAGCGGGGGATCCTATGGCTACACCTTC. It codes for CASSGGSYGYTF.